A selection of T cell receptor beta chains follows, all from one sample in a study of T cell responses to AZD1222 COVID-19 vaccine. The table came from immunoSEQ multiplex PCR; TCRdb's copy has only in-frame clones and leaves some out. The sample holds 190,000 or so clones; 93% are singletons and the top ten take around 1%. This sample comprised peripheral blood, obtained 28 days after the second AZD1222 dose. The receptors come from an adult who received the AZD1222 COVID-19 vaccine. Both conserved end residues are part of each CDR3. A D gene is named only where the DNA matches it firmly. Size values are once, few and many counts, or a class for expanded clones, and some rows have none.

D gene: -
V gene: TRBV24-1
J gene: TRBJ2-1
clone size: -
CDR3 protein: CATSDLTEVSNEQFF
CDR3 DNA: TGTGCCACCAGTGATTTAACAGAGGTTTCCAATGAGCAGTTCTTC

D gene: TRBD1
V gene: TRBV24-1
J gene: TRBJ2-7
clone size: -
CDR3 protein: CATTGTGAKQDEQYF
CDR3 DNA: TGTGCCACCACCGGGACAGGGGCAAAGCAGGACGAGCAGTACTTC

D gene: -
V gene: TRBV27
J gene: TRBJ1-1
clone size: -
CDR3 protein: CASSLFPRGEAFF
CDR3 DNA: TGTGCCAGCAGTTTATTCCCCCGGGGAGAAGCTTTCTTT

D gene: -
V gene: TRBV5-1
J gene: TRBJ2-5
clone size: once
CDR3 protein: CASSLLGAEGYQETQYF
CDR3 DNA: TGCGCCAGCAGCTTGTTAGGAGCGGAAGGGTACCAAGAGACCCAGTACTTC

D gene: -
V gene: TRBV7-6
J gene: TRBJ2-1
clone size: -
CDR3 protein: CASSLEFMTGNEQFF
CDR3 DNA: TGTGCCAGCAGCTTAGAATTTATGACGGGGAATGAGCAGTTCTTC

D gene: -
V gene: TRBV27
J gene: TRBJ1-6
clone size: -
CDR3 protein: CASSLRDTSSPLHF
CDR3 DNA: TGTGCCAGCAGTTTACGGGACACTTCTTCACCCCTCCACTTT

D gene: -
V gene: TRBV3-1/TRBV3-2
J gene: TRBJ2-5
clone size: -
CDR3 protein: CASSPSDGGKGETQYF
CDR3 DNA: TGTGCCAGCAGCCCAAGCGATGGGGGTAAGGGAGAGACCCAGTACTTC

D gene: TRBD1
V gene: TRBV29-1
J gene: TRBJ2-2
clone size: -
CDR3 protein: CSVPDRMNTGELFF
CDR3 DNA: TGCAGCGTTCCGGACAGGATGAACACCGGGGAGCTGTTTTTT

D gene: -
V gene: TRBV3-1/TRBV3-2
J gene: TRBJ1-2
clone size: -
CDR3 protein: CASSQGLRVNRAIYGYTF
CDR3 DNA: TGTGCCAGCAGCCAAGGATTAAGGGTAAACAGGGCAATCTATGGCTACACCTTC

D gene: TRBD1
V gene: TRBV7-8
J gene: TRBJ1-5
clone size: -
CDR3 protein: CASSPRGQLGSQPQHF
CDR3 DNA: TGTGCCAGCAGCCCAAGGGGGCAGTTAGGAAGTCAGCCCCAGCATTTT

D gene: TRBD2
V gene: TRBV28
J gene: TRBJ2-1
clone size: -
CDR3 protein: CASSLGRGAEQFF
CDR3 DNA: TGTGCCAGCAGCCTTGGGAGGGGAGCCGAGCAGTTCTTC

D gene: -
V gene: TRBV16
J gene: TRBJ2-2
clone size: -
CDR3 protein: CASSPRLGVTGELFF
CDR3 DNA: TGTGCCAGCAGCCCCCGATTAGGGGTGACCGGGGAGCTGTTTTTT

D gene: -
V gene: TRBV6-1
J gene: TRBJ1-6
clone size: -
CDR3 protein: CASSEASRYNSPLHF
CDR3 DNA: TGTGCCAGCAGTGAAGCGAGCAGGTATAATTCACCCCTCCACTTT

D gene: -
V gene: TRBV28
J gene: TRBJ1-5
clone size: -
CDR3 protein: CASSLSNSNQPQHF
CDR3 DNA: TGTGCCAGCAGTTTATCCAATAGCAATCAGCCCCAGCATTTT

D gene: TRBD1
V gene: TRBV27
J gene: TRBJ1-2
clone size: -
CDR3 protein: CASSLLEGAYGYTF
CDR3 DNA: TGTGCCAGCAGTTTATTGGAGGGGGCCTATGGCTACACCTTC

D gene: -
V gene: TRBV30
J gene: TRBJ1-5
clone size: once
CDR3 protein: CAWSYPGGNQPQHF
CDR3 DNA: TGTGCCTGGAGTTACCCAGGCGGGAATCAGCCCCAGCATTTT

D gene: -
V gene: TRBV15
J gene: TRBJ1-1
clone size: once
CDR3 protein: CATSSYRGASTEAFF
CDR3 DNA: TGTGCCACCAGCAGTTATCGGGGGGCAAGTACTGAAGCTTTCTTT

D gene: -
V gene: TRBV19
J gene: TRBJ1-6
clone size: -
CDR3 protein: CASSMERNSPLHF
CDR3 DNA: TGTGCCAGTAGTATGGAGAGGAATTCACCCCTCCACTTT

D gene: -
V gene: TRBV11-2
J gene: TRBJ1-1
clone size: -
CDR3 protein: CASSLTATAGTEAFF
CDR3 DNA: TGTGCCAGCAGCCTAACCGCAACAGCGGGGACTGAAGCTTTCTTT

D gene: -
V gene: TRBV19
J gene: TRBJ1-3
clone size: -
CDR3 protein: CASSLAGRDGNTIYF
CDR3 DNA: TGTGCCAGTAGTTTGGCGGGAAGAGATGGAAACACCATATATTTT

D gene: -
V gene: TRBV29-1
J gene: TRBJ1-3
clone size: -
CDR3 protein: CSVGGGRNTIYF
CDR3 DNA: TGCAGCGTTGGTGGGGGGAGAAACACCATATATTTT

D gene: TRBD1
V gene: TRBV7-9
J gene: TRBJ2-5
clone size: -
CDR3 protein: CASSLKGAETQYF
CDR3 DNA: TGTGCCAGCAGCTTAAAGGGGGCAGAGACCCAGTACTTC

D gene: TRBD1
V gene: TRBV5-4
J gene: TRBJ2-7
clone size: -
CDR3 protein: CASSLGDSYYEQYF
CDR3 DNA: TGTGCCAGCAGCTTGGGGGACAGCTACTACGAGCAGTACTTC

D gene: -
V gene: TRBV19
J gene: TRBJ2-5
clone size: -
CDR3 protein: CASSPGGAVETQYF
CDR3 DNA: TGTGCCAGTAGTCCAGGGGGGGCCGTAGAGACCCAGTACTTC

D gene: -
V gene: TRBV11-3
J gene: TRBJ2-7
clone size: -
CDR3 protein: CASSLGGSPQQYF
CDR3 DNA: TGTGCCAGCAGCTTAGGAGGTTCGCCCCAGCAGTACTTC

D gene: TRBD1
V gene: TRBV28
J gene: TRBJ2-7
clone size: -
CDR3 protein: CATTLPQGARHEQYF
CDR3 DNA: TGTGCCACCACCCTTCCCCAGGGGGCTCGCCACGAGCAGTACTTC

D gene: -
V gene: TRBV20-1
J gene: TRBJ1-6
clone size: -
CDR3 protein: CSASNGATSPLHF
CDR3 DNA: TGCAGTGCTAGTAATGGGGCTACCTCACCCCTCCACTTT

D gene: -
V gene: TRBV6-2/TRBV6-3
J gene: TRBJ1-1
clone size: -
CDR3 protein: CASSYRRLNTEAFF
CDR3 DNA: TGTGCCAGCAGTTACAGACGGTTGAACACTGAAGCTTTCTTT

D gene: -
V gene: TRBV6-5
J gene: TRBJ2-2
clone size: -
CDR3 protein: CASSSGANTGELFF
CDR3 DNA: TGTGCCAGCAGTTCAGGGGCGAACACCGGGGAGCTGTTTTTT

D gene: TRBD2
V gene: TRBV9
J gene: TRBJ2-5
clone size: -
CDR3 protein: CASRDGTSETQYF
CDR3 DNA: TGTGCCAGCAGAGATGGGACTAGCGAGACCCAGTACTTC

D gene: -
V gene: TRBV24-1
J gene: TRBJ1-2
clone size: -
CDR3 protein: CATSVGPGQLYGYTF
CDR3 DNA: TGTGCCACCTCCGTCGGGCCTGGGCAGCTCTATGGCTACACCTTC

D gene: -
V gene: TRBV9
J gene: TRBJ1-3
clone size: -
CDR3 protein: CASSVVGARGNTIYF
CDR3 DNA: TGTGCCAGCAGCGTAGTGGGGGCGCGGGGAAACACCATATATTTT

D gene: -
V gene: TRBV5-1
J gene: TRBJ1-1
clone size: -
CDR3 protein: CASTGFGPYTEAFF
CDR3 DNA: TGCGCCAGCACTGGGTTTGGGCCATACACTGAAGCTTTCTTT

D gene: -
V gene: TRBV9
J gene: TRBJ1-2
clone size: once
CDR3 protein: CASSSPYGYGYTF
CDR3 DNA: TGTGCCAGCAGCTCACCGTATGGGTATGGCTACACCTTC

D gene: -
V gene: TRBV11-1
J gene: TRBJ2-6
clone size: -
CDR3 protein: CASSPRAYSGANVLTF
CDR3 DNA: TGTGCCAGCAGCCCGCGGGCCTACTCTGGGGCCAACGTCCTGACTTTC

D gene: -
V gene: TRBV5-1
J gene: TRBJ1-1
clone size: -
CDR3 protein: CASSFWAGTNTEAFF
CDR3 DNA: TGCGCCAGCAGCTTTTGGGCGGGGACGAACACTGAAGCTTTCTTT

D gene: -
V gene: TRBV27
J gene: TRBJ2-7
clone size: many
CDR3 protein: CASRGLNRVGQYF
CDR3 DNA: TGTGCCAGCCGAGGACTGAACAGGGTAGGGCAGTACTTC

D gene: -
V gene: TRBV7-9
J gene: TRBJ2-3
clone size: -
CDR3 protein: CASSRSGADHTQYF
CDR3 DNA: TGTGCCAGCAGCCGATCGGGGGCCGACCATACGCAGTATTTT

D gene: -
V gene: TRBV7-9
J gene: TRBJ1-1
clone size: -
CDR3 protein: CASSLGYTEAFF
CDR3 DNA: TGTGCCAGCAGCTTAGGATACACTGAAGCTTTCTTT

D gene: TRBD2
V gene: TRBV19
J gene: TRBJ2-7
clone size: -
CDR3 protein: CATAGLAGKLTYEQYF
CDR3 DNA: TGTGCCACCGCTGGTCTAGCGGGGAAGCTGACCTACGAGCAGTACTTC

D gene: -
V gene: TRBV14
J gene: TRBJ2-7
clone size: -
CDR3 protein: CASRSRGVNEQYF
CDR3 DNA: TGTGCCAGCAGGTCCAGGGGGGTTAACGAGCAGTACTTC